This T cell receptor (beta chain) was found in a study of blood T cell repertoires in COVID-19. At the level of the study: Researchers got acute and convalescent COVID-19 samples from the United States, Italy and Spain. Nucleic acid was either cDNA or gDNA, and it came from T cells, B-cell-depleted T cells, or PBMCs.

The CDR3 is 15 amino acids. From germline, CDR1 is LNHDA and CDR2 SQIVND (reference sequence). The V gene end was trimmed by 5 bases and the J gene end by 7 bases; junction bases not matched to a gene: 11. In the authors' workflow: Scientists estimated how many nucleated cells there were by amplifying reference gene primers. This table comes from immunoSEQ multiplex PCR, and its TCRdb copy is limited to in-frame clones, with some not included. The D gene and trimming were derived from the DNA, and the V and J assignments and clone size from that table. The table lists about 18,000 clones, 89% of them singletons, with around 13% in the top ten.

V and J are TRBV19 and TRBJ1-2; 9 nucleotides agree with TRBD1. Sequenced material: peripheral blood. The TCR was taken from a man aged 55 to 69 with active COVID-19. The DNA for the CDR3 is TGTGCCAGTAGTCAGCCCGGGACAGGGATTTCTGGCTACACCTTC. Translation gives CASSQPGTGISGYTF.